The rows below give T cell receptor beta chains drawn from one sample of a study of cytomegalovirus exposure and HLA in healthy donors. Here immunoSEQ multiplex PCR was the method, and the copy in TCRdb shows in-frame clones only, minus some. The repertoire holds about 150,000 clones, 60% to 85% seen once, with about 3% in the top ten. The specimen sequenced was PBMCs. All receptors come from a man aged 40-50 years in good health and CMV-seropositive. Both conserved end residues are part of each CDR3. A D gene is named only where the DNA matches it firmly. Clone size is given for some rows only: seen once, a few or many times, or a class if the clone is expanded.

clone_size	v_call	d_call	j_call	cdr3_nt	cdr3_aa
few	TRBV19	TRBD2	TRBJ2-3	TGTGCCAGTAGTACCAAAGCGGGAGTGGCAGATACGCAGTATTTT	CASSTKAGVADTQYF
.	TRBV30	TRBD1	TRBJ1-3	TGTGCCTGGGACAGGGGCATGCCTGGAAACACCATATATTTT	CAWDRGMPGNTIYF
.	TRBV11-2	.	TRBJ2-7	TGTGCCAGCAGCCAAAACAGGGCTATACTTTTTGGCGAGCAGTACTTC	CASSQNRAILFGEQYF
.	TRBV28	.	TRBJ2-5	TGTGCCAGCAGTTTTGAGGGAAGGTGGATGACCCAGTACTTC	CASSFEGRWMTQYF
.	TRBV10-3	.	TRBJ1-1	TGTGTCACGCTTGCGGGGACTGAAGCTTTCTTT	CVTLAGTEAFF
.	TRBV28	TRBD1	TRBJ2-7	TGTGCCACCCTTACGGGACAGCCAACCTACGAGCAGTACTTC	CATLTGQPTYEQYF
.	TRBV5-1	.	TRBJ1-1	TGCGCCAGCAGCTTGGGGCACAGGGACAACACTGAAGCTTTCTTT	CASSLGHRDNTEAFF
once	TRBV7-2	TRBD2	TRBJ2-7	TGTGCCAGCAGCTCACCTAAGGGACTAGCGGGAGATCGCTACGAGCAGTACTTC	CASSSPKGLAGDRYEQYF
.	TRBV20-1	TRBD2	TRBJ2-3	TGCAGACTAGCGAAACTAGATACGCAGTATTTT	CRLAKLDTQYF
.	TRBV15	.	TRBJ1-2	TGTGCCACCAGCAGAGGACAGCCGTATGGCTACACCTTC	CATSRGQPYGYTF
.	TRBV11-2	.	TRBJ1-5	TGTGCCAGCAGCTTAGAGTGGGGAGGGAATCAGCCCCAGCATTTT	CASSLEWGGNQPQHF
.	TRBV6-1	.	TRBJ1-3	TGTGCCAGCAGTGGACAGACAAACACCATATATTTT	CASSGQTNTIYF
.	TRBV28	.	TRBJ1-2	TGTGCCAGCAGTCTACAGGGTTATGGCTACACCTTC	CASSLQGYGYTF
.	TRBV7-9	TRBD1	TRBJ1-1	TGTTCCAGCAGCCTCAGACAGGGACCGAACACTGAAGCTTTCTTT	CSSSLRQGPNTEAFF
.	TRBV5-1	TRBD2	TRBJ2-6	TGCGCCAGCAGCCACTGGGGGAGGGCTGGGGCCAACGTCCTGACTTTC	CASSHWGRAGANVLTF
.	TRBV30	TRBD2	TRBJ2-7	TGTGCCTGGAGTTGGACTAGCGTCTACGAGCAGTACTTC	CAWSWTSVYEQYF
.	TRBV27	.	TRBJ2-1	TGTGCCAGCAGTTTGGGGGGGGCCTATGAGCAGTTCTTC	CASSLGGAYEQFF
.	TRBV7-7	.	TRBJ2-7	TGTGCCTCCCGGTTCTCCTACGAGCAGTACTTC	CASRFSYEQYF
.	TRBV9	TRBD1	TRBJ2-7	TGTGCCAGCAGCGTAGGGGACAGCGGCGCTGGGCAGTACTTC	CASSVGDSGAGQYF
.	TRBV6-6	TRBD2	TRBJ2-1	TGTGCCAGCATCCCAGCTAGCGGGGGAAACAATGAGCAGTTCTTC	CASIPASGGNNEQFF
once	TRBV6-5	.	TRBJ1-2	TGTGCCAGCAGTTACGCAAGCTCATATGGCTACACCTTC	CASSYASSYGYTF
.	TRBV18	.	TRBJ1-1	TGTGCCAGCTCACCACAGAACAGCCCGAAGAACACTGAAGCTTTCTTT	CASSPQNSPKNTEAFF
.	TRBV18	.	TRBJ1-5	TGTGCCAGCTCACAGACAGAGGAGCTCCAGCCCCAGCATTTT	CASSQTEELQPQHF
.	TRBV19	TRBD1	TRBJ2-7	TGTGCCGGCTATGAAGTCCAGGGGGACCCCGAGCAGTACTTC	CAGYEVQGDPEQYF
.	TRBV27	TRBD2	TRBJ2-1	TGTGCCAGCAGTATAAGCGGGAGACGGTCTGAGCAGTTCTTC	CASSISGRRSEQFF
.	TRBV4-2	.	TRBJ2-7	TGTGCCAGCAGCCAAGATGTCCCTCTCTCCTACGAGCAGTACTTC	CASSQDVPLSYEQYF
.	TRBV18	TRBD1	TRBJ1-5	TGTGCCAGCTCACTATCGACAGGGGGAAGCAATCAGCCCCAGCATTTT	CASSLSTGGSNQPQHF
few	TRBV5-8	.	TRBJ2-5	TGTGCCAGCAGCTTGTGGGGAAAGGGGGAGACCCAGTACTTC	CASSLWGKGETQYF
.	TRBV7-6	TRBD2	TRBJ2-1	TGTGCCAGCAGCTTATACTCTAGCGGGAGAAGCTCCTACAATGAGCAGTTCTTC	CASSLYSSGRSSYNEQFF
.	TRBV19	TRBD2	TRBJ2-7	TGTGCCAGTAGTGGGAGCGGGATCAGCCACGAGCAGTACTTC	CASSGSGISHEQYF
.	TRBV7-9	.	TRBJ2-3	TGTGCCAGCAGCTTAGCTAGCGCAGATACGCAGTATTTT	CASSLASADTQYF
few	TRBV7-9	.	TRBJ2-2	TGTTCCAGCAGCTTAGCGTCGGTCACCGGGGAGCTGTTTTTT	CSSSLASVTGELFF
once	TRBV5-6	TRBD1	TRBJ1-6	TGTGCCAGCAGCTCCGGGACAGGGGAATCACCCCTCCACTTT	CASSSGTGESPLHF
.	TRBV5-6	TRBD1	TRBJ2-7	TGTGCCAGCAGCTTGGTCGTACAGGGGGGAGAGCAGTACTTC	CASSLVVQGGEQYF
.	TRBV27	.	TRBJ2-2	TGTGCCAGCAGATCGGGGTACACCGGGGAGCTGTTTTTT	CASRSGYTGELFF
.	TRBV19	TRBD1	TRBJ2-2	TGTGCCAGTAGGGACAGGGGGAACACCGGGGAGCTGTTTTTT	CASRDRGNTGELFF
few	TRBV15	TRBD1	TRBJ1-2	TGTGCCACCAGCAGAGAGGGACAGGGGCTCTACGGCTACACCTTC	CATSREGQGLYGYTF
.	TRBV5-1	.	TRBJ2-3	TGCGCCAGCAGCTTCCTCACAGATACGCAGTATTTT	CASSFLTDTQYF
.	TRBV7-2	.	TRBJ2-2	TGTGCCAGCAGCTTAGTCAGGCAAAACACCGGGGAGCTGTTTTTT	CASSLVRQNTGELFF
.	TRBV7-2	.	TRBJ2-3	TGTGCCAGCAGCTTAGCGCGGGCTAGCGTAAGCACAGATACGCAGTATTTT	CASSLARASVSTDTQYF
once	TRBV19	.	TRBJ2-1	TGTGCCAGTAGTTCGGGTCTACATGAGCAGTTCTTC	CASSSGLHEQFF
.	TRBV10-3	.	TRBJ1-1	TGTGCCATCGCCCCCAGGGGCCACATGAACACTGAAGCTTTCTTT	CAIAPRGHMNTEAFF
.	TRBV27	TRBD2	TRBJ2-5	TGTGCCAGCAGTGCGGGACTAGCGGTCCAAGAGACCCAGTACTTC	CASSAGLAVQETQYF
.	TRBV28	.	TRBJ1-5	TGTGCCAGCAGTGGGCAGTCTAATCAGCCCCAGCATTTT	CASSGQSNQPQHF
.	TRBV7-2	TRBD1	TRBJ2-5	TGTGCCAGCAGCTTAAATAGGGGGCCGCAAGAGACCCAGTACTTC	CASSLNRGPQETQYF
.	TRBV6-5	.	TRBJ1-6	TGTGCCAGCCGGTTACGGGGCTCCTATAATTCACCCCTCCACTTT	CASRLRGSYNSPLHF
few	TRBV7-2	TRBD2	TRBJ2-7	TGTGCCAGCAGCTTAGCGGGAGGGCTCGAGCAGTACTTC	CASSLAGGLEQYF
.	TRBV4-2	.	TRBJ2-7	TGTGCCAGCAGCCAACAGTCAGGGCTCTCCTACGAGCAGTACTTC	CASSQQSGLSYEQYF
.	TRBV15	.	TRBJ1-5	TGTGCCACCAGCACGCGGACAGACAATCAGCCCCAGCATTTT	CATSTRTDNQPQHF
once	TRBV2	TRBD2	TRBJ2-7	TGTGCCAGCAGTCTCGGGACTAGCGGCTACGAGCAGTACTTC	CASSLGTSGYEQYF
.	TRBV10-3	.	TRBJ2-1	TGTGCCATCAGCGGCCGGGGGGCCTCGGTAAGGAATGAGCAGTTCTTC	CAISGRGASVRNEQFF
.	TRBV28	.	TRBJ2-7	TGTGCCAGCACCGGGCGGGAACTCTACGAGCAGTACTTC	CASTGRELYEQYF
.	TRBV30	.	TRBJ1-6	TGTGCCTGGAGGGTCCCAGGACGGGGTTATAATTCACCCCTCCACTTT	CAWRVPGRGYNSPLHF
.	TRBV19	TRBD1	TRBJ1-4	TGTGCCAGTAGTCGACAGGGCCCGGCGGAAGAAAAACTGTTTTTT	CASSRQGPAEEKLFF
.	TRBV6-5	TRBD2	TRBJ2-7	TGTGCCAGCAGTTACTCGGGACTAGCGGGGCCATACGAGCAGTACTTC	CASSYSGLAGPYEQYF
.	TRBV6-1	.	TRBJ1-3	TGTGCCAGCAGGGGACTTAACTCTGGAAACACCATATATTTT	CASRGLNSGNTIYF
many	TRBV6-1	.	TRBJ1-2	TGTGCCAGCAGTGAAACAGGTTATTATGGCTACACCTTC	CASSETGYYGYTF
.	TRBV5-6	.	TRBJ2-7	TGTGCCAGCAGCTTGCTACTTTTGAGGGAGCAGTACTTC	CASSLLLLREQYF
.	TRBV4-2	TRBD1	TRBJ1-1	TGTGCCAGCAGCCAAGATCCACGGGACAGCTACTTGAACACTGAAGCTTTCTTT	CASSQDPRDSYLNTEAFF